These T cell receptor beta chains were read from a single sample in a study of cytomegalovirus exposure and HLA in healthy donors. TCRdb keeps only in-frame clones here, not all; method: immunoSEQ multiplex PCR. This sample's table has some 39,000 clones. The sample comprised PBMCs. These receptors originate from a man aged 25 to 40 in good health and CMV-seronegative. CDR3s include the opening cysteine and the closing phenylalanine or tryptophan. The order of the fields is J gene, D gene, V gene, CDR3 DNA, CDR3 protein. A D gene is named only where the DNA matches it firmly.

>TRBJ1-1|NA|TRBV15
TGTGCCACCAGCAGAGAGTGGCAGGCGAACACTGAAGCTTTCTTT
CATSREWQANTEAFF
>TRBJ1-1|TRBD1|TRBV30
TGTGCCTGGACGGGACAGATGAACACTGAAGCTTTCTTT
CAWTGQMNTEAFF
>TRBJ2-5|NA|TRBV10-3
TGTGCCATCAGTGAGTCTTCTCAGGGGCGGGAGACCCAGTACTTC
CAISESSQGRETQYF
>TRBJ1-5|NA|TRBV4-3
TGCGCCAGCAGCCAAGGCGCTGGGGCAGGTCGAAACAATCAGCCCCAGCATTTT
CASSQGAGAGRNNQPQHF
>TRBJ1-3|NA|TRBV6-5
TGTGCCAGCAGTTACTCGGGGGGTGTCTCTGGAAACACCATATATTTT
CASSYSGGVSGNTIYF
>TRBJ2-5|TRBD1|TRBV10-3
TGTGCCATCGCCGGGACAGAACAAGAGACCCAGTACTTC
CAIAGTEQETQYF
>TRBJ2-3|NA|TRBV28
TGTGCCAGCAGCCAGCAGAGGGGGAGAACAGATACGCAGTATTTT
CASSQQRGRTDTQYF
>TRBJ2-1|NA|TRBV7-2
TGTGCCAGCAGCTTAGTGGCTAGTTACAATGAGCAGTTCTTC
CASSLVASYNEQFF
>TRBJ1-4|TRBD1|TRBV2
TGTGCCAGCAACCTACAGGGGAACGGGAATGAAAAACTGTTTTTT
CASNLQGNGNEKLFF
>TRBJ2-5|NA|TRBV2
TGTGCCAGCAGTGAGCGGCCGATCCAAGAGACCCAGTACTTC
CASSERPIQETQYF
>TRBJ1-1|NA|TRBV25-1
TGTGCCAGCAGTGAATATAGGGGGGGCTTCGACACTGAAGCTTTCTTT
CASSEYRGGFDTEAFF
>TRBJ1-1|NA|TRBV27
TGTGCCAGCGAAGAGAGGAGAGTGGGGAACACTGAAGCTTTCTTT
CASEERRVGNTEAFF
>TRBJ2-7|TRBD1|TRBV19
TGTGCCAGTAGTATGGGACAGGGTCCCTACGAGCAGTACTTC
CASSMGQGPYEQYF
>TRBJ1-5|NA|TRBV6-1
TGTGCCAGCAGTGAATCGGGTTTGTATCAGCCCCAGCATTTT
CASSESGLYQPQHF
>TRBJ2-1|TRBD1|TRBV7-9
TGTGCCAGCACCGGGACAGGGAGCTCCTACAATGAGCAGTTCTTC
CASTGTGSSYNEQFF
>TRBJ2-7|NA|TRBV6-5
TGTGCCAGCAGTTACACCCCTTCAGAATACTACGAGCAGTACTTC
CASSYTPSEYYEQYF
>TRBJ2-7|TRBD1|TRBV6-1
TGTGCCAGCAGTGAACACGTGGACAGGCAGTACGAGCAGTACTTC
CASSEHVDRQYEQYF
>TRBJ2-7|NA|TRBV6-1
TGTGCCAGCAGTGAAGCGGGCGGGGGACATATCTACGAGCAGTACTTC
CASSEAGGGHIYEQYF
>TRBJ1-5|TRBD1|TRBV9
TGTGCCAGCAGCGCCGGGACAGGGGGACCATATAGCAATCAGCCCCAGCATTTT
CASSAGTGGPYSNQPQHF
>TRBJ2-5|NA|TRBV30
TGTGCCTGGACTGGGGGGAACGAGGAGACCCAGTACTTC
CAWTGGNEETQYF
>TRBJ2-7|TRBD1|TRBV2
TGTGCCAGCAGTGAAGGGGACAGGGGCCACGAGCAGTACTTC
CASSEGDRGHEQYF
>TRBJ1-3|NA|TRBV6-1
TGTGCCAGCAGTGAGCCTCCGGCAGGGGCCCTCTCTGGAAACACCATATATTTT
CASSEPPAGALSGNTIYF
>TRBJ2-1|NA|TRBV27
TGTGCCAGCAGTTTATCGAGGAGGAATGAGCAGTTCTTC
CASSLSRRNEQFF
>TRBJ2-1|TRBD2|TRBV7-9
TGTGCCAGCAGCTCGGGGGGAGGGGTTAATGAGCAGTTCTTC
CASSSGGGVNEQFF
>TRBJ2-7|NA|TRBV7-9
TGTGCCAGCAGCGTGACAGGCGCCTACGAGCAGTACTTC
CASSVTGAYEQYF
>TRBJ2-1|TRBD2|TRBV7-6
TGTGCCAGCGAAACCGGGACTAGCGGTTACAATGAGCAGTTCTTC
CASETGTSGYNEQFF
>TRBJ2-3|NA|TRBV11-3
TGTGCCAGCAGCCGCGAGGCTAGCACAGATACGCAGTATTTT
CASSREASTDTQYF
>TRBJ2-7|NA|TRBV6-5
TGTGCCAGCAGTTACTCTTCCTCCTCCGCCGTCAGCGAGCAGTACTTC
CASSYSSSSAVSEQYF
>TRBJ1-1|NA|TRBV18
TGTGCCAGCTCACCTCTCAGGGGAGAAGCTTTCTTT
CASSPLRGEAFF
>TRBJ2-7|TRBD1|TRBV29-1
TGCAGCGTTGAGGGGGGGACAGGGAGGAAGCAGTACTTC
CSVEGGTGRKQYF
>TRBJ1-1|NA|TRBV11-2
TGTGCCAGCAGCTTAGGTTCCGGGTTCACTGAAGCTTTCTTT
CASSLGSGFTEAFF
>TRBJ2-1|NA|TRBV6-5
TGTGCCAGCAGGAATACAGGCAGCTCCTACAATGAGCAGTTCTTC
CASRNTGSSYNEQFF
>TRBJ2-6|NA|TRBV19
TGTGCCAGTAGTATAGGTCAGGGCTCTGGGGCCAACGTCCTGACTTTC
CASSIGQGSGANVLTF
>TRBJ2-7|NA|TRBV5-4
TGTGCCAGCAGCTTGGTGGGCGGGTACGAGCAGTACTTC
CASSLVGGYEQYF
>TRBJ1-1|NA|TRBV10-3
TGTGCCATCACGACGGACACCTATGGCGAAGCTTTCTTT
CAITTDTYGEAFF
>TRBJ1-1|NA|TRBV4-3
TGCGCCAGCACCGAGCGTCGTAAGAGCAGGGGTAAGCTTGAATCTGAAGCTTTCTTT
CASTERRKSRGKLESEAFF
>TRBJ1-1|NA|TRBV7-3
TGTGCCAGCAGCCTACAGGGGAACACTGAAGCTTTCTTT
CASSLQGNTEAFF
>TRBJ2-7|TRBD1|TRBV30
TGTGCCTGGAGTGCTAGCAGGGGGCTGAACGAGCAGTACTTC
CAWSASRGLNEQYF
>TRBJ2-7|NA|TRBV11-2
TGTGCCAGCAGCTCCACGGTCTCCTACGAGCAGTACTTC
CASSSTVSYEQYF
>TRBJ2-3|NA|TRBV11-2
TGTGCCAGCAGCTTAATGAGGGCAACTAGCACAGATACGCAGTATTTT
CASSLMRATSTDTQYF
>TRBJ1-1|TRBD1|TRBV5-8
TGTGCCAGCAGCCGACAGGGAGCGAGGGAAGCTTTCTTT
CASSRQGAREAFF
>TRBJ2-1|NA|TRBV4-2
TGTGCCAGCAGCCAAGTACGACGGGGGACAGTTTCCGACAATGAGCAGTTCTTC
CASSQVRRGTVSDNEQFF
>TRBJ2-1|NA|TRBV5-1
TGCGCCAGCAGCGGAGGTAAAAGGAGCTCCTACAATGAGCAGTTCTTC
CASSGGKRSSYNEQFF
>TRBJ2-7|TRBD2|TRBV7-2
TGTGCCAGCAGCCCCGAGCCCGGACTAGCGGGGGGATTCTACGAGCAGTACTTC
CASSPEPGLAGGFYEQYF
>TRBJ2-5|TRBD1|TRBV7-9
TGTGCCAGCAACCGCACTAAAACGACAGGGCAATCCGAGACCCAGTACTTC
CASNRTKTTGQSETQYF
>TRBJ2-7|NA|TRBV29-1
TGCAGCGCCCGAGGGTTCCAAGGAAGCTACGAGCAGTACTTC
CSARGFQGSYEQYF
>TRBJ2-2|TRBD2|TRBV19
TGTGCCAGTAGTATAGGGACTAGCGTCACCGGGGAGCTGTTTTTT
CASSIGTSVTGELFF
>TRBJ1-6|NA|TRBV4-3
TGCGCCAGCAGCCAAGCCACCGGGAGTAGGGCTAATAATTCACCCCTCCACTTT
CASSQATGSRANNSPLHF
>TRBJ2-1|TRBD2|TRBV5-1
TGCGCCAGCAGCGCCCCGGGACTAGCGGGGGCTGAGCAGTTCTTC
CASSAPGLAGAEQFF
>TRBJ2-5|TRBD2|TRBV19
TGTGCCAGTAGTATCGGGCTAGCGGGAGTAGAGACCCAGTACTTC
CASSIGLAGVETQYF
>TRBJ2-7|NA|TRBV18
TGTGCCAGCTCACCCCAGACAGGCAGGGCCGCCTACGAGCAGTACTTC
CASSPQTGRAAYEQYF
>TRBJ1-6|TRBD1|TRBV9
TGTGCCAGCAGCGCGGGACAGGGTGCGAATTCACCCCTCCACTTT
CASSAGQGANSPLHF
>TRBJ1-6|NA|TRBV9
TGTGCCAGCAGCTTATCGGTTAATTCACCCCTACACTTT
CASSLSVNSPLHF
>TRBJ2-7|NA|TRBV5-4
TGTGCCAGCAGCTCCCTGGGGAGCTCCTACGAGCAGTACTTC
CASSSLGSSYEQYF
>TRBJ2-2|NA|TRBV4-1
TGCGCCAGCAGCCAAGATCTCAGGGGCGGGGAGCTGTTTTTT
CASSQDLRGGELFF
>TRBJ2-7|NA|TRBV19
TGTGCCAGTAGCAAAACTGCGGGCGAGCAGTACTTC
CASSKTAGEQYF
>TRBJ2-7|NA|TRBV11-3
TGTGCCAGCAGCTTAGAGTTCGGGAATATCAACGAGCAGTACTTC
CASSLEFGNINEQYF
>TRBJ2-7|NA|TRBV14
TGTGCCAGCAGCCAAGATACAGTCCTGCGTGACGAGCAGTACTTC
CASSQDTVLRDEQYF
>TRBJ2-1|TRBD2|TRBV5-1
TGCGCCAGCAGCTTGGCCCTAGTAACTAGCGGGAGCGGTGAGCAGTTCTTC
CASSLALVTSGSGEQFF